The source of this T cell receptor (beta chain) is a study of cytomegalovirus exposure and HLA in healthy donors. Assay used: immunoSEQ multiplex PCR; TCRdb lists only in-frame clones, some missing. Here the sample spans roughly 180,000 clones, roughly nine tenths being singletons. As to this clone: Its matching antigen is unknown.

The ends lost 4 bases at V and 1 base at J; junction bases unmatched: 2. Germline CDR1 reads MNHEY; CDR2 reads SMNVEV (reference sequence). This CDR3 is 15 amino acids long. Notes on the study in general: According to a later analysis, TCR clusters from the first cohort tended to co-occur in the 120 or so validation repertoires.

Sequenced sample: PBMCs. The sequence was collected from a man aged 25-40 years in good health and CMV-seropositive. The J gene is TRBJ2-1, the V gene TRBV27, with 9 bases matching TRBD1. CDR3 coding DNA: TGTGCCAGCAGTTACGGGACAGGGTCCTACAATGAGCAGTTCTTC. Encoded protein: CASSYGTGSYNEQFF.